This T cell receptor beta chain originates from a study of beta chain features in type 1 diabetes. cDNA synthesis used the whole RNA isolate, giving expressed TCRB sequences. TCRdb's table, derived via immunoSEQ multiplex PCR, lists solely in-frame clones and lacks some. The profile shows just over 600,000 clones, around 15% of them singletons. This CDR3 spans 14 amino acids. V lost 6 bases and J lost 5; bases outside the gene matches: 6. The germline V gene has CDR1 MDHEN and CDR2 SYDVKM. Sequencing input: naive CD4+ T cells from blood. V gene TRBV28 combines with J gene TRBJ2-5, with 10 bases that match TRBD1. The clonotype was recovered from a young man in good health. CDR3 residues: CASSRGQGHETQYF. In nucleotides, the CDR3 is TGTGCCAGCAGCCGGGGACAGGGGCACGAGACCCAGTACTTC.